This TCR beta chain was recovered during a study of T cells in Graves' hyperthyroidism and ophthalmopathy. Template material for amplifying TCR beta CDR3 regions consisted of RNA transcripts. When the TCR CDR3 underwent first-round RT-PCR, the HTBI primer set was used. Each CDR3 protein is one row after TCRdb ran MiXCR on the multiplex PCR reads. The sample records about 260,000 distinct CDR3 sequences, 20% to 25% being singletons. The CDR3 is 14 amino acids. V lost 1 base to trimming and J lost 7 bases, with 12 bases between them. The germline gives CDR1 SNHLY, CDR2 FYNNEI. Each diagnosis drew on symptoms, thyroxine, TRAb, thyroid ultrasound and orbital computed tomography findings.

The sequence was obtained from a man aged 30-40 years with Graves' ophthalmopathy. Material: blood. The V and J genes are TRBV2 and TRBJ2-3; D call uncertain. The CDR3 DNA follows: TGTGCCAGCAGTGAAGTACAGAGGAGCAATACGCAGTATTTT. Translating it yields CASSEVQRSNTQYF.